This TCR beta chain emerged from a study of metastatic and nonmetastatic thyroid tumors. Across the study: Patients with malignant and benign thyroid disease provided blood and tumor or nodule tissue, whose repertoires were compared.

As concerns this clone: Antigen unknown.

The entire patient cohort was treatment-naive prior to thyroid surgery. In the authors' methods: Researchers built a distant-metastasis classifier for papillary thyroid cancer that drew on CDR3 differences across clinicopathological groups. Via MiXCR, TCRdb re-called the PCR reads. What appears here as the V and J calls and clone size reflects TCRdb's work, not the paper's. The sample carries approximately 20,000 clones, approximately 32% recorded once. Whole-study results and caveats: Patients with malignant thyroid tumors reportedly had significantly higher TCR beta diversity than those with benign nodules, in blood and tumor.

V shed 7 bases and J shed 5 bases, with 15 bases lying between them. Germline V gene sequence: CDR1 SGHRS, CDR2 YFSETQ. CDR3 length equals 13 residues. The sample consisted of adjacent normal tissue. The rearrangement links TRBV5-1 to TRBJ1-1; D gene ambiguous. The receptor was derived from a female donor with papillary thyroid cancer or a benign thyroid nodule (not recorded which). Some clones in this sample may be carry-over from other donors' samples. The CDR3 is CASGRTVLTEAFF. CDR3 nucleotides: TGCGCCAGCGGTCGAACGGTGTTGACTGAAGCTTTCTTT.